One and the same sample provided the 27 T cell receptor beta chains below, sequenced in a study of cytomegalovirus exposure and HLA in healthy donors. Some clones are missing from TCRdb's copy, which holds only in-frame ones; the method was immunoSEQ multiplex PCR. The sample holds some 160,000 clones; approximately 93% are singletons and the top ten take 0.6% to 0.85%. Sequences were obtained from PBMCs. The source of these receptors is a man between 18 and 35 years old in good health and CMV-seronegative.

The CDR3 coding sequence is TGTGCCAGCAACCCTAGCGGGAGGTGGTACGAGCAGTACGTC. Residues: CASNPSGRWYEQYV. The chain links TRBV6-5 to TRBJ2-7; 11 bases map to TRBD2. J was trimmed by 4 bases and V by 7 bases; bases with no gene match: 6. CDR3 size: 14 residues. Germline V lookup: CDR1 MNHEY, CDR2 SVGAGI.

V usage is TRBV9 and J usage is TRBJ1-5; 7 bases agree with TRBD1. The CDR3 extends over 15 amino acids. Per the germline V gene, CDR1 is SGDLS and CDR2 is YYNGEE. V shed 1 base, J shed 0 bases, and the junction held 1 base outside the gene matches. CDR3 bases: TGTGCCAGCAGCGTAACAGGGGTTAGCAATCAGCCCCAGCATTTT. Its protein is CASSVTGVSNQPQHF.

V gene TRBV7-9 combines with J gene TRBJ2-7; 7 positions agree with TRBD1. The CDR3 consists of 16 residues. The V and J ends lost 5 bases and 3 bases, in that order; junction bases with no gene match: 13. The germline CDR1 and CDR2 sequences are SEHNR and FQNEAQ (reference sequence). The CDR3 region has the DNA TGTGCCAGCAGCCCCTGGACAGGTAGTAGTCGCTACGAGCAGTACTTC. Translated, it gives CASSPWTGSSRYEQYF.

The chain links TRBV11-2 to TRBJ1-2, with D unresolved. V gave up 0 bases and J gave up 4 bases, with 6 bases separating them. The CDR3 spans 13 residues. Germline values: CDR1 SGHAT, CDR2 FQNNGV. Written as DNA, the CDR3 is TGTGCCAGCAGCTTAGATCGTAGCTATGGCTACACCTTC. Its protein product is CASSLDRSYGYTF.

J is TRBJ1-1 and V is TRBV30; weak D call: TRBD1 (5 bases). The CDR3 runs 16 residues. Trimming cost V 2 bases and J 2 bases, with 18 bases left between them. CDR1 is GTSNPN and CDR2 is SVGIG in the germline V gene (reference sequence). The CDR3 region is CAWSLWPGVANTEAFF. The CDR3 DNA reads as TGTGCCTGGAGTCTGTGGCCGGGGGTGGCTAACACTGAAGCTTTCTTT.

The rearrangement joins TRBV9 to TRBJ2-3; a weak D match, TRBD2 (6 bases). This CDR3 comprises 15 residues. V was cut by 4 bases and J by 0 bases, with 12 bases left in between. CDR1 and CDR2 (germline): SGDLS, YYNGEE. This CDR3 reads CASSSIAASTDTQYF. The CDR3 DNA reads TGTGCCAGCAGCTCTATAGCGGCTAGCACAGATACGCAGTATTTT.

The J gene is TRBJ1-5, the V gene TRBV10-3; 12 nucleotides agree with TRBD1. V was clipped by 2 bases and J by 5 bases; unmatched bases: 4. Germline V lookup: CDR1 ENHRY, CDR2 SYGVKD. The CDR3 runs 16 residues. The CDR3 DNA is TGTGCCATCAGTGAGGGGACAGGGGGCGCGTATCAGCCCCAGCATTTT. As protein: CAISEGTGGAYQPQHF.

The gene calls are TRBV10-1 and TRBJ2-2; tentative D call: TRBD1 (5 bases). The CDR3 runs to 17 residues. The V end lost 4 bases, the J end lost 2 bases, and 17 bases lay between the germline ends. Germline CDR1 WNHNN, CDR2 SYGVQD (reference sequence). The chain's CDR3 is CASSASVGAHNTGELFF. As DNA, the CDR3 is TGCGCCAGCAGTGCTTCGGTAGGGGCGCATAACACCGGGGAGCTGTTTTTT.

V and J are TRBV2 and TRBJ1-4; D is uncertain. This CDR3 is 10 amino acids long. Trimming shortened V by 6 bases and J by 8 bases, and 4 bases separated the two germline ends. CDR1 is SNHLY and CDR2 is FYNNEI in the germline V gene. CDR3: CASRAEKLFF. The CDR3 DNA is TGTGCCAGCAGGGCAGAAAAACTGTTTTTT.

The chain uses TRBV27 and TRBJ1-5; 7 nucleotides align to TRBD1. With V trimmed by 5 bases and J by 12 bases, 1 base remained unmatched. CDR1 is MNHEY, CDR2 SMNVEV, per germline (reference sequence). The CDR3 extends over 10 amino acids. The CDR3 coding sequence is TGTGCCAGCAGTCGACAGGGCCAGCATTTT. Its translation is CASSRQGQHF.

The V and J genes are TRBV18 and TRBJ1-2; D unresolved. The V gene's germline CDR1 is KGHSH and CDR2 LQKENI. V gave up 3 bases and J gave up 1 base, with 9 bases separating them. The CDR3 length is 14 residues. DNA of the CDR3: TGTGCCAGCTCACCTCCGGCGGGTAACTATGGCTACACCTTC. It translates to CASSPPAGNYGYTF.

V usage is TRBV10-1 and J usage is TRBJ2-1; D possibly corresponds to TRBD2 (6 bases). Germline lookup yields CDR1 WNHNN and CDR2 SYGVQD (reference sequence). CDR3 size: 15 residues. Trimming shortened V by 3 bases and J by 5 bases, and 14 bases separated the two germline ends. This chain's CDR3 is CASSETGETHNEQFF. The CDR3 nucleotides read TGCGCCAGCAGTGAAACGGGGGAGACTCACAATGAGCAGTTCTTC.

The rearrangement links TRBV6-1 to TRBJ2-4, with 11 bases fitting TRBD2. The J segment lost 2 bases and the V segment lost 4 bases, leaving 10 bases of the junction unmatched. The CDR3 totals 18 residues. Germline values: CDR1 MNHNS, CDR2 SASEGT. The chain's CDR3 is CASSGGGLAGGPKNIQYF. In DNA form, the CDR3 reads TGTGCCAGCAGTGGGGGGGGTCTAGCGGGAGGACCCAAAAACATTCAGTACTTC.

The chain uses TRBV6-5 and TRBJ1-2; the D gene is possibly TRBD1 (6 bases). The CDR3 totals 12 residues. Per the germline V gene, CDR1 is MNHEY and CDR2 is SVGAGI. The V end was cut by 5 bases, the J end by 8 bases, with 12 bases between. CDR3 sequence: CASSPRQAGYTF. The CDR3 region has the DNA TGTGCCAGCAGTCCGAGACAGGCGGGCTACACCTTC.

The genes are TRBV5-1 and TRBJ2-5, with D possibly matching TRBD2 (6 bases). CDR3 size: 15 residues. Trimming took off 3 bases at V and 3 bases at J, with 15 bases between the two ends. CDR1 and CDR2 from the germline V gene are SGHRS and YFSETQ. Written as DNA, the CDR3 is TGCGCCAGCAGCTCCGGGGGACTCCTTGAAGAGACCCAGTACTTC. It is translated as CASSSGGLLEETQYF. Drawing the rest from reference TRBV5-1 and TRBJ2-5, the complete variable domain is KAGVTQTPRYLIKTRGQQVTLSCSPISGHRSVSWYQQTPGQGLQFLFEYFSETQRNKGNFPGRFSGRQFSNSRSEMNVSTLELGDSALYLCASSSGGLLEETQYFGPGTRLLVL.

This clone was counted a single time. The V and J genes are TRBV11-2 and TRBJ2-1; TRBD2 aligns across 12 bases. The CDR3 has 15 residues. J gave up 4 bases and V 4 bases, and 2 bases lay outside the gene matches. Germline V lookup: CDR1 SGHAT, CDR2 FQNNGV. The CDR3 DNA is TGTGCCAGCAGCTCCCTAGCGGGGGGGTACAATGAGCAGTTCTTC. The encoded protein is CASSSLAGGYNEQFF.

V and J are TRBV30 and TRBJ2-7, with D unclear. The CDR3 runs 11 residues. Germline V gene lookup returns CDR1 GTSNPN and CDR2 SVGIG (reference sequence). V lost 1 base and J 5 bases, leaving 6 bases between the germline ends. The CDR3 region has the DNA TGTGCCTGGAGTGCCAGGAACGAGCAGTACGTC. Protein sequence: CAWSARNEQYV.

The gene calls are TRBV10-3 and TRBJ1-1, with unresolved D. The ends were cut back, 11 bases at V and 1 base at J, with 8 bases in the middle. CDR3 length equals 11 residues. Per the germline V gene, CDR1 is ENHRY and CDR2 is SYGVKD. The CDR3 reads CASAGNTEAFF. The CDR3 nucleotides are TGTGCCTCTGCAGGGAACACTGAAGCTTTCTTT.

The chain employs TRBV9 and TRBJ2-3; TRBD1 agrees at 11 bases. The CDR3 totals 17 residues. Germline assignment: CDR1 SGDLS and CDR2 YYNGEE. Trimming cost V 4 bases and J 4 bases; bases outside gene matches: 11. In DNA, the CDR3 is TGTGCCAGCAGCCCGCCCAGGACAGGGGGCGTGTCAGATACGCAGTATTTT. This encodes CASSPPRTGGVSDTQYF.

This clone has just one count. The V and J genes are TRBV5-6 and TRBJ2-7; D is perhaps TRBD1 (7 bases). Germline V gene data show CDR1 as SGHDT and CDR2 as YYEEEE. The CDR3 is 16 residues long. Trimming shortened V by 2 bases and J by 1 base, and 16 bases separated the two germline ends. The CDR3 protein is CASSFRQGRESYEQYV. The CDR3 region has the DNA TGTGCCAGCAGCTTCCGACAGGGACGGGAGTCCTACGAGCAGTACGTC.

The chain uses TRBV7-9 and TRBJ1-1; D might be TRBD1 (6 bases). This CDR3 is built from 19 residues. Trimming pared 0 bases from V and 0 bases from J, leaving 20 bases between. CDR1 is SEHNR and CDR2 is FQNEAQ in the germline V gene (reference sequence). The CDR3 loop is CASSLAYPLADRMNTEAFF. The DNA for the CDR3 is TGTGCCAGCAGCTTAGCGTATCCGTTGGCGGACAGAATGAACACTGAAGCTTTCTTT.

The chain links TRBV19 to TRBJ1-6; D remains ambiguous. The ends were cut back, 3 bases at V and 7 bases at J, with 10 bases in the middle. CDR1 is LNHDA and CDR2 is SQIVND in the germline V gene (reference sequence). CDR3 length: 14 amino acids. The chain's CDR3 is CASSIAPGNSPLHF. Written as DNA, the CDR3 is TGTGCCAGTAGTATCGCCCCTGGCAATTCACCCCTCCACTTT.

V gene TRBV5-5 combines with J gene TRBJ2-7, with a weak D call TRBD2 (5 bases). The ends were cut back, 0 bases at V and 5 bases at J, with 12 bases in the middle. In germline, CDR1 is SGHKS, CDR2 YYEKEE (reference sequence). The CDR3 has 14 residues. CDR3 in amino acids: CASSLDGVRDEQYF. CDR3 nucleotide sequence: TGTGCCAGCAGCTTGGACGGGGTTCGCGACGAGCAGTACTTC.

The chain employs TRBV11-2 and TRBJ2-7; no clear D. CDR1 and CDR2 from the germline V gene are SGHAT and FQNNGV. The CDR3 totals 14 residues. V was shortened by 0 bases and J by 1 base, with 7 bases between the two germline ends. For the CDR3, the DNA is TGTGCCAGCAGCTTAGAGTTGCGGTCCTACGAGCAGTACGTC. Amino acids: CASSLELRSYEQYV.

The rearrangement uses TRBV21-1 and TRBJ1-1; the D segment call TRBD1 is taken from the table without a DNA check. TRBV21-1 is shown as a pseudogene. The CDR3 contains 20 residues. CDR3 sequence: CASSKRLYRDRGRLNTEAFF. Here the CDR3 DNA reads TGTGCCAGCAGCAAACGCCTATACCGGGACAGGGGCCGGTTGAACACTGAAGCTTTCTTT.

The gene calls are TRBV10-3 and TRBJ2-7; D may be TRBD2 (5 bases). This CDR3 has 16 amino acids. Germline V lookup: CDR1 ENHRY, CDR2 SYGVKD. The V gene lost 10 bases and the J gene lost 4 bases, with 26 bases spanning the gap. In DNA, the CDR3 is TGTGCCAGTGGGAGCGGCAGCTTTTTCGACGGGTACGAGCAGTACGTC. Encoded protein: CASGSGSFFDGYEQYV.

V is TRBV2 and J is TRBJ2-7; D might be TRBD2 (6 bases). Per germline, CDR1 SNHLY and CDR2 FYNNEI. The CDR3 is made up of 14 amino acids. V shed 6 bases and J shed 5 bases, with 17 bases lying between them. CDR3 region: CASRGGTRLDEQYF. DNA for the CDR3: TGTGCCAGCAGGGGCGGGACGAGGTTAGACGAGCAGTACTTC.